The rows below give T cell receptor beta chains drawn from one sample of a study of patients and donors after allogeneic stem cell transplantation. TCRdb passed the RT-PCR reads through MiXCR, listing each CDR3 protein once. Of roughly 940,000 distinct CDR3 sequences detected, roughly 18% appear once; the ten largest clones hold roughly 6%. The sequencing input was blood, either unsorted or a sorted T cell fraction (not recorded which). Every receptor here comes from a human donor who was either an allogeneic HSCT recipient or a stem cell or donor lymphocyte infusion donor (not recorded which). It is not recorded whose cells these are; they may come from a transplant donor. Both conserved end residues are part of each CDR3. The D gene is left open where the match is weak. The size entry is marked missing in some rows and otherwise reads once, few, many or a size class.

d_call	v_call	clone_size	j_call	cdr3_nt	cdr3_aa
-	TRBV4-3	once	TRBJ2-3	TGCGCCAGCAGCCAAGATCCTCGGGGGTCTAGCACAGATACGCAGTATTTT	CASSQDPRGSSTDTQYF
-	TRBV9	few	TRBJ1-1	TGTGCCAGCAGCGCACGGGGGGCTGGCACTGAAGCTTTCTTT	CASSARGAGTEAFF
-	TRBV6-1	many	TRBJ2-7	TGTGCCAGCAGAGAGGGATACGAGCAGTACTTC	CASREGYEQYF
-	TRBV2	-	TRBJ2-1	TGTGCCAGCAACAGCCACAATGAGCAGTTCTTC	CASNSHNEQFF
-	TRBV12-3/TRBV12-4	many	TRBJ2-1	TGTGCCAGCAGCCAAATCGAGACTAGGGGCGACAATGAGCAGTTCTTC	CASSQIETRGDNEQFF
-	TRBV7-3	-	TRBJ1-4	TGTGCCAGCAGCGTAAGACTTGGGGATGAAAAACTGTTTTTT	CASSVRLGDEKLFF
-	TRBV5-1	-	TRBJ1-4	TGCGCCAGCAGCTTGCGGCACAAGAAATGGGCCTCTAATGAAAAACTGTTTTTT	CASSLRHKKWASNEKLFF
-	TRBV10-3	-	TRBJ2-5	TGTGCCATCAGTACCACGGGGGGCGGAGAGACCCAGTACTTC	CAISTTGGGETQYF
TRBD2	TRBV10-3	few	TRBJ2-7	TGTGCCGTCCGAACCGGGACTAGCGGGGGCTACGAGCAGTACTTC	CAVRTGTSGGYEQYF
-	TRBV12-3/TRBV12-4	-	TRBJ2-1	TGTGCCAGCAGTTTGTTCAAGCGGACAGCCAATGAGCAGTTCTTC	CASSLFKRTANEQFF
-	TRBV6-5	-	TRBJ1-2	TGTGCCAGCGCCTCGGGACATAACGGCTACACCTTC	CASASGHNGYTF
TRBD2	TRBV30	few	TRBJ2-2	TGTGCCTGGGTAGCGGGAGTGAACACCGGGGAGCTGTTTTTT	CAWVAGVNTGELFF
-	TRBV20-1	few	TRBJ1-2	TGCAGTGCTAGAGATCTGGCGGTCAGGGTGGGCTCCTATGGCTACACCTTC	CSARDLAVRVGSYGYTF
-	TRBV12-3/TRBV12-4	-	TRBJ2-1	TGTGCCAGCAGTGGCCTGGGGAACAATGAGCAGTTCTTC	CASSGLGNNEQFF
-	TRBV27	-	TRBJ2-3	TGTGCCAGCAGTTTAGTTCGGCTCAGGAACACAGATACGCAGTATTTT	CASSLVRLRNTDTQYF
TRBD1	TRBV12-3/TRBV12-4	-	TRBJ1-5	TGTGCCAGCACAACAGGGGAGTTGGGTCAGCCCCAGCATTTT	CASTTGELGQPQHF
-	TRBV2	few	TRBJ2-5	TGTGCCAGCAGTGAACGGCTAGCTCTTGAGACCCAGTACTTC	CASSERLALETQYF
TRBD2	TRBV7-6	-	TRBJ2-7	TGTGCCAGCAGCTTAGCGGGGACTAGCGCTTACGAGCAGTACTTC	CASSLAGTSAYEQYF
TRBD1	TRBV20-1	-	TRBJ2-3	TGCAGTGCTAGGGGCAGGGGGCGCGTCCCAGATACGCAGTATTTT	CSARGRGRVPDTQYF
-	TRBV20-1	few	TRBJ1-3	TGCAGTGCTCGAAGAGACAGCTCTGGAAACACCATATATTTT	CSARRDSSGNTIYF
TRBD1	TRBV13	few	TRBJ1-1	TGTGCCAGCAGCGGGGAAGGGGGCTCTGAAGCTTTCTTT	CASSGEGGSEAFF
-	TRBV18	few	TRBJ1-3	TGTGCCAGCTCACCAACGAGAGGAAACACCATATATTTT	CASSPTRGNTIYF